These 23 T cell receptor beta chains share one sample of origin, sequenced in a study of T-cell reconstitution after alpha-beta-depleted transplantation in children. As it was prepared, the TCRbeta library received unique molecular identifiers. TCRdb redid the calling of the PCR reads with MiXCR, one entry per CDR3 protein. This table has 7,500 to 9,500 distinct CDR3 sequences, approximately 31% appearing once. The specimen comprised peripheral blood, sampled 60 days after TCRalphabeta/CD19-depleted stem cell transplant. The receptor source for this set is a boy under three years old who had a stem cell transplant for SCID, so the T cells may come from the graft donor.

Sample share makes this clonotype medium-sized. In DNA form, the CDR3 reads TGTGCCAGCAGCAAAGACAGGGGGGCCTACGAGCAGTACTTC. Its protein product is CASSKDRGAYEQYF. J is TRBJ2-7 and V is TRBV21-1; the table assigns TRBD1, which was not confirmed against the DNA. TRBV21-1 is recorded as a pseudogene. This CDR3 has 14 amino acids.

The chain carries TRBV5-1 and TRBJ2-1, with D possibly TRBD2 on 6 matching bases. This CDR3 is built from 16 residues. The ends were cut back, 0 bases at V and 3 bases at J, with 13 bases in the middle. CDR1 and CDR2 from the germline V gene are SGHRS and YFSETQ. DNA for the CDR3: TGCGCCAGCAGCTTGGTTGTGACTAGTATCTACAATGAGCAGTTCTTC. Residues: CASSLVVTSIYNEQFF.

This clonotype is deemed medium-sized. This chain joins TRBV12-5 and TRBJ2-7; the D call may be TRBD1 or TRBD2 (5 bases each). Deletions cut 9 bases from V and 6 bases from J, with 12 bases between. Germline values: CDR1 LGHNT, CDR2 FRNRAP. The CDR3 length is 11 residues. This CDR3 reads CARGARGEQYF. The CDR3 region has the DNA TGTGCTAGGGGAGCGAGGGGCGAGCAGTACTTC.

Relative to its sample, this clonotype is medium-sized. This chain links TRBV5-1 with TRBJ1-2; D remains unclear. CDR3 length: 15 amino acids. The V end was cut by 0 bases, the J end by 4 bases, with 13 bases between. The germline CDR1 and CDR2 sequences are SGHRS and YFSETQ. In DNA form, the CDR3 reads TGCGCCAGCAGCTTGGCCAAGGGCAGGCTCTATGGCTACACCTTC. It translates to CASSLAKGRLYGYTF.

By its share, this clonotype is medium-sized (0.01 to 0.1%). The rearrangement joins TRBV5-4 to TRBJ2-1; 9 bases agree with TRBD1. Unmatched junction bases numbered 9, after V lost 7 bases and J lost 4 bases. The CDR3 has 15 residues. Germline values: CDR1 SGHNT, CDR2 YYREEE (reference sequence). DNA for the CDR3: TGTGCCAGCGGACTGGGACAGGGATCATACAATGAGCAGTTCTTC. Translation: CASGLGQGSYNEQFF. Full variable domain (rest looked up from reference TRBV5-4 and TRBJ2-1): ETGVTQSPTHLIKTRGQQVTLRCSSQSGHNTVSWYQQALGQGPQFIFQYYREEENGRGNFPPRFSGLQFPNYSSELNVNALELDDSALYLCASGLGQGSYNEQFFGPGTRLTVL.

By frequency in the sample, this clonotype is medium-sized (0.01 to 0.1%). The chain has TRBV12-3 or TRBV12-4 and TRBJ2-5; D could derive from TRBD1 or TRBD2 (5 bases each). Trimming shortened V by 5 bases and J by 3 bases, and 19 bases separated the two germline ends. This CDR3 region has 16 residues. The CDR3, as DNA: TGTGCCAGCAGTATTGGGGGAGCGGCAGCTAAAGAGACCCAGTACTTC. It specifies CASSIGGAAAKETQYF.

This clonotype was counted many times. The chain is built from TRBV14 and TRBJ2-7; 8 nucleotides line up with TRBD1. The CDR3 covers 16 residues. Losses at the gene ends were 4 bases for V and 5 bases for J; bases not matched to a gene: 13. Germline values: CDR1 SGHDN, CDR2 FVKESK. CDR3 nucleotides: TGTGCCAGCAGCCCTAGGACAGGGAGAGGTCGGGACGAGCAGTACTTC. It specifies CASSPRTGRGRDEQYF.

This chain uses TRBV7-9 with TRBJ2-7; unclear D gene. This CDR3 is built from 16 residues. With 1 base removed from V and 7 bases from J, the gap between germline ends came to 20 bases. Germline V lookup: CDR1 SEHNR, CDR2 FQNEAQ (reference sequence). CDR3 bases: TGTGCCAGCAGCTTAGTTCTTGGGCCGAGCCACCGAGAGCAGTACTTC. It specifies CASSLVLGPSHREQYF.

Judged by abundance, this clonotype is medium-sized. V is TRBV18 and J is TRBJ2-7, with D perhaps being TRBD1 or TRBD2 (5 bases each). V was pared by 7 bases and J by 3 bases, with 22 bases between. From germline, CDR1 is KGHSH and CDR2 LQKENI. This CDR3 spans 16 amino acids. In nucleotides, the CDR3 is TGTGCCAGCTTGGGACCCACCGGGCCCAAGGTCTACGAGCAGTACTTC. Amino acids: CASLGPTGPKVYEQYF.

This clonotype is deemed medium-sized. The chain employs TRBV10-2 and TRBJ1-2; 11 bases agree with TRBD1. V dropped 8 bases and J dropped 6; count of bases not matched to a gene: 2. Germline V CDR1 and CDR2: WSHSY, SAAADI. The CDR3 runs to 12 residues. CDR3 in DNA: TGCGCCAGCGGACAGGGGGCTAATGGCTACACCTTC. Translation: CASGQGANGYTF.

In its sample, this clonotype was seen many times. The rearrangement uses TRBV12-5 and TRBJ2-2, with 7 bases fitting TRBD1. Trimming cost V 1 base and J 4 bases; bases outside gene matches: 15. The CDR3 is made up of 19 amino acids. CDR1 is LGHNT and CDR2 is FRNRAP in the germline V gene. CDR3: CASGLATLRGPGSTGELFF. DNA of the CDR3: TGTGCTAGTGGTTTGGCCACCCTTAGGGGGCCAGGGAGCACCGGGGAGCTGTTTTTT.

In its sample, this clonotype is medium-sized (0.01 to 0.1%). This chain links TRBV20-1 with TRBJ1-2; the D gene is possibly TRBD1 (5 bases). Germline CDR1 and CDR2: DFQATT and SNEGSKA (reference sequence). The length of the CDR3 is 15 residues. Trimming shortened V by 3 bases and J by 3 bases, and 17 bases separated the two germline ends. The CDR3 bases are TGCAGTGCTAGCAAAGGGGTACCGGAGGACTATGGCTACACCTTC. Protein sequence: CSASKGVPEDYGYTF.

The chain links TRBV14 to TRBJ1-1, with D possibly being TRBD1 (5 bases). Trimming stripped 0 bases from V and 10 bases from J, with 9 bases between. The CDR3 is 12 amino acids. Germline CDR1 is SGHDN and CDR2 is FVKESK. The CDR3 sequence: CASSQEKGVAFF. The DNA for the CDR3 is TGTGCCAGCAGCCAAGAAAAAGGGGTAGCTTTCTTT.

In its sample, this clonotype was seen many times. The rearrangement joins TRBV9 to TRBJ2-2, with 9 bases identical to TRBD1. The CDR3 consists of 16 residues. The V and J ends lost 3 bases and 5 bases, in that order; junction bases with no gene match: 8. Germline-derived CDR1 and CDR2 are SGDLS and YYNGEE. CDR3 loop: CASSAPGTGRTGELFF. CDR3 sequence (DNA): TGTGCCAGCAGCGCCCCCGGGACAGGGAGGACCGGGGAGCTGTTTTTT.

The CDR3 region has the DNA TGTGCCAGCAGTGAGACTAGCGGGAGGCCATACAATGAGCAGTTCTTC. As protein: CASSETSGRPYNEQFF. The chain has TRBV12-3 or TRBV12-4 and TRBJ2-1; TRBD2 agrees at 13 bases. V trimming: 5 bases; J trimming: 4 bases; junction bases outside the gene matches: 5. CDR3 size: 16 residues.

Judged by abundance, this clonotype is medium-sized. CDR3 residues: CSARDHVQYEQYF. The CDR3 bases are TGCAGTGCTAGAGATCACGTACAGTACGAGCAGTACTTC. The V and J genes are TRBV20-1 and TRBJ2-7; D uncertain. V was clipped by 0 bases and J by 4 bases, with 10 bases between them. The CDR3 extends over 13 amino acids. Germline lookup yields CDR1 DFQATT and CDR2 SNEGSKA (reference sequence).

This clonotype is labeled medium-sized. The rearrangement joins TRBV5-1 to TRBJ2-5; D is undetermined. With 0 bases removed from V and 2 bases from J, the gap between germline ends came to 11 bases. Germline V gene data show CDR1 as SGHRS and CDR2 as YFSETQ. The CDR3 totals 15 residues. CDR3 sequence (DNA): TGCGCCAGCAGCTTGGCCCATCCCCCACAAGAGACCCAGTACTTC. Protein product: CASSLAHPPQETQYF.

This rearrangement joins TRBV6-5 to TRBJ2-3, with D maybe TRBD1 (6 bases). Per germline, CDR1 MNHEY and CDR2 SVGAGI. Between the trimmed V and J ends, which lost 2 bases and 8 bases, there was a span of 14 bases. The CDR3 loop spans 14 amino acids. CDR3 nucleotide sequence: TGTGCCAGCAGTTACCCCGATATCAGGGGTACGCAGTATTTT. Its protein is CASSYPDIRGTQYF.

By sample fraction, this clonotype is medium-sized. The chain links TRBV7-3 to TRBJ1-1; the D is unclear. The germline V gene encodes CDR1 SGHTA and CDR2 FQGTGA. This CDR3 has 15 residues. The V and J ends lost 0 bases and 3 bases respectively, with 11 bases between them. The CDR3 is CASSLTPRAYTEAFF. The CDR3 nucleotides read TGTGCCAGCAGCTTAACCCCTAGGGCCTACACTGAAGCTTTCTTT.

The gene calls are TRBV5-6 and TRBJ1-6; D remains ambiguous. CDR1 is SGHDT, CDR2 YYEEEE, per germline. The CDR3 is 17 amino acids. V gave up 4 bases and J gave up 2 bases, with 16 bases separating them. In nucleotides, the CDR3 is TGTGCCAGCAGCCCCGGTCTGGGTTTACCCTATAATTCACCCCTCCACTTT. It yields the protein CASSPGLGLPYNSPLHF.

This chain links TRBV6-1 with TRBJ1-2; no clear D. The CDR3 runs 16 residues. Looked up from germline, CDR1 is MNHNS and CDR2 is SASEGT. V dropped 0 bases and J dropped 2 bases, with 13 bases sitting between them. CDR3 sequence (DNA): TGTGCCAGCAGTGAAGCGCGTTGGGGATTAAACTATGGCTACACCTTC. Protein sequence: CASSEARWGLNYGYTF.

This clonotype occurred many times. The chain links TRBV5-1 to TRBJ2-1, with D possibly being TRBD2 (6 bases). Trimming took 5 bases from V and 6 from J, leaving 12 bases between them. From germline, CDR1 is SGHRS and CDR2 YFSETQ. The CDR3 extends over 13 amino acids. The CDR3 DNA sequence: TGCGCCAGCAGTCTCCGGGAGTCCAATGAGCAGTTCTTC. Translated: CASSLRESNEQFF.

By its share, this clonotype is medium-sized. The chain joins TRBV20-1 to TRBJ2-5; possible D gene TRBD2, 6 bases. V gave up 5 bases and J gave up 2 bases, with 21 bases separating them. CDR1 DFQATT and CDR2 SNEGSKA come from the germline V gene (reference sequence). There are 16 residues in the CDR3. The CDR3 nucleotides are TGCAGTGCTCGTCCAGACAGCGGGTTGGGGCAAGAGACCCAGTACTTC. Amino acids: CSARPDSGLGQETQYF.